A single sample gave rise to the 17 T cell receptor beta chains below, sequenced in a study of blood T cell repertoires in COVID-19. Data came from immunoSEQ multiplex PCR; TCRdb stores just in-frame clones and leaves some out. The sample carries about 260,000 clones, 87% recorded once. Sequencing was carried out using peripheral blood. The source is a woman aged 45 to 65 with acute or convalescent COVID-19.

This clone appeared a single time. V usage is TRBV27 and J usage is TRBJ2-7, with D possibly TRBD2 on 6 matching bases. There are 14 residues in the CDR3. With 8 bases removed from V and 1 base from J, the gap between germline ends came to 15 bases. Germline V gene sequence: CDR1 MNHEY, CDR2 SMNVEV (reference sequence). CDR3 protein: CASSGGMTSYEQYF. The CDR3 nucleotides read TGTGCCAGCTCAGGAGGGATGACGTCCTACGAGCAGTACTTC.

This chain uses TRBV18 with TRBJ2-2; 9 bases map to TRBD2. Germline CDR1 is KGHSH and CDR2 is LQKENI. The CDR3 has 20 residues. Trimming at V came to 0 bases and at J to 0 bases, leaving 11 bases not matched to a gene. CDR3 loop: CASSPPRREGRFANTGELFF. The CDR3 DNA reads as TGTGCCAGCTCACCACCGAGGCGGGAGGGCCGGTTCGCGAACACCGGGGAGCTGTTTTTT.

This chain links TRBV7-9 with TRBJ1-4; D is undetermined. CDR3 length: 15 residues. Germline V CDR1 and CDR2: SEHNR, FQNEAQ (reference sequence). V gave up 5 bases and J gave up 4 bases, with 14 bases separating them. The CDR3, as DNA: TGTGCCAGCAGCGACAACAGACGTCGTAATGAAAAACTGTTTTTT. Translating gives CASSDNRRRNEKLFF.

Remarks on this clone: This CDR3 is also generated by other DNA sequences in the sample. CDR3 sequence reads: CASSETSGSYNEQFF. The CDR3 region has the DNA TGTGCCAGCAGCGAAACTAGCGGTTCCTACAATGAGCAGTTCTTC. The rearrangement links TRBV9 to TRBJ2-1, with 8 bases lining up with TRBD2. From germline, CDR1 is SGDLS and CDR2 YYNGEE. Trimming cost V 3 bases and J 1 base; bases outside gene matches: 3. The CDR3 consists of 15 residues.

The chain has TRBV28 and TRBJ2-1; 9 nucleotides match TRBD2. V shed 6 bases, J shed 2 bases, and the junction held 14 bases outside the gene matches. Germline V gives CDR1 MDHEN, CDR2 SYDVKM. The CDR3 is 18 amino acids. CDR3 sequence reads: CASRRLAAGRGPYNEQFF. DNA of the CDR3: TGTGCCAGCAGGAGACTAGCGGCGGGACGAGGTCCCTACAATGAGCAGTTCTTC.

This sequence joins TRBV23-1 and TRBJ1-5; the match to TRBD1 covers 7 bases. TRBV23-1 is identified as an open reading frame with a role that is uncertain. This CDR3 is 19 amino acids long. V shed 5 bases and J 0 bases; nucleotides not matched to a gene: 16. CDR3 DNA sequence: TGCGCCAGCAGTTTCCCACAGCCGGACAGGAAATATAGCAATCAGCCCCAGCATTTT. Its translation: CASSFPQPDRKYSNQPQHF.

V usage is TRBV30 and J usage is TRBJ2-1; 7 bases agree with TRBD2. From germline, CDR1 is GTSNPN and CDR2 SVGIG (reference sequence). The trim removed 2 bases at V and 2 bases at J, leaving 9 bases unmatched. This CDR3 is built from 16 residues. Here the CDR3 DNA reads TGTGCCTGGAGTCCCTTGAAAGCGGGGCCCTACAATGAGCAGTTCTTC. This translates into CAWSPLKAGPYNEQFF. Full variable domain (remainder filled in from reference TRBV30 and TRBJ2-1): SQTIHQWPATLVQPVGSPLSLECTVEGTSNPNLYWYRQAAGRGLQLLFYSVGIGQISSEVPQNLSASRPQDRQFILSSKKLLLSDSGFYLCAWSPLKAGPYNEQFFGPGTRLTVL.

This sequence joins TRBV9 and TRBJ1-3; D not resolved. Germline loops: CDR1 SGDLS, CDR2 YYNGEE. Between the trimmed V and J ends, which lost 7 bases and 0 bases, there was a span of 11 bases. This CDR3 region has 14 residues. CDR3 sequence reads: CASSVEYSGNTIYF. CDR3 nucleotide sequence: TGTGCCAGCTCGGTAGAATACTCTGGAAACACCATATATTTT.

DNA of the CDR3: TGTGCCAGCAGCGCGGGACTAGCGGGAGACTACGAGCAGTACTTC. Amino acid sequence: CASSAGLAGDYEQYF. V usage is TRBV9 and J usage is TRBJ2-7; 14 nucleotides agree with TRBD2. Unmatched junction bases numbered 2, after V lost 3 bases and J lost 3 bases. Germline V gives CDR1 SGDLS, CDR2 YYNGEE. The CDR3 covers 15 residues.

The J gene is TRBJ1-3, the V gene TRBV6-5; D gene ambiguous. Germline-derived CDR1 and CDR2 are MNHEY and SVGAGI. The CDR3 is made up of 14 amino acids. The V gene lost 6 bases and the J gene lost 0 bases, with 9 bases spanning the gap. The CDR3 reads CASRPTSSGNTIYF. The CDR3 bases are TGTGCCAGCAGACCCACCAGCTCTGGAAACACCATATATTTT.

The chain has TRBV11-2 and TRBJ1-6, with D possibly TRBD1 on 5 matching bases. Germline V gives CDR1 SGHAT, CDR2 FQNNGV. The V end lost 5 bases, the J end lost 9 bases, and 17 bases lay between the germline ends. This CDR3 region has 15 residues. The chain's CDR3 is CASSRSGARVSPLHF. The CDR3, as DNA: TGTGCCAGCAGCCGATCTGGGGCGCGAGTTTCACCCCTCCACTTT.

V is TRBV28 and J is TRBJ1-5, with a weak D call TRBD1 (6 bases). The CDR3 is 14 residues long. From germline, CDR1 is MDHEN and CDR2 SYDVKM. Trimming pared 6 bases from V and 0 bases from J, leaving 9 bases between. The CDR3 bases are TGTGCCAGCAGGGGACAAAGTAGCAATCAGCCCCAGCATTTT. This gives the protein CASRGQSSNQPQHF.

V gene TRBV18 combines with J gene TRBJ1-1, with D tentatively TRBD1 (5 bases). Per the germline V gene, CDR1 is KGHSH and CDR2 is LQKENI. This CDR3 region has 13 residues. V was clipped by 2 bases and J by 4 bases, with 8 bases between them. The CDR3 nucleotides read TGTGCCAGCTCACCATTGGGGGGCACTGAAGCTTTCTTT. Translating it yields CASSPLGGTEAFF. Looking up the rest from reference TRBV18 and TRBJ1-1 gives the full variable domain: NAGVMQNPRHLVRRRGQEARLRCSPMKGHSHVYWYRQLPEEGLKFMVYLQKENIIDESGMPKERFSAEFPKEGPSILRIQQVVRGDSAAYFCASSPLGGTEAFFGQGTRLTVV.

V gene TRBV5-8 combines with J gene TRBJ2-5; D is perhaps TRBD1 (6 bases). CDR1 and CDR2 from the germline V gene are SGHTS and YDEGEE. CDR3 length equals 14 residues. V was clipped by 1 base and J by 0 bases, with 7 bases between them. This chain's CDR3 is CASSLTGYQETQYF. The CDR3 nucleotides read TGTGCCAGCAGCTTGACAGGGTACCAAGAGACCCAGTACTTC. Drawing the rest from reference TRBV5-8 and TRBJ2-5, the complete variable domain is EAGVTQSPTHLIKTRGQQATLRCSPISGHTSVYWYQQALGLGLQFLLWYDEGEERNRGNFPPRFSGRQFPNYSSELNVNALELEDSALYLCASSLTGYQETQYFGPGTRLLVL.

This clone was seen a single time. This chain joins TRBV5-4 and TRBJ2-7, with TRBD2 matching over 15 bases. Germline CDR1 is SGHNT and CDR2 is YYREEE (reference sequence). V lost 4 bases and J lost 2; bases outside the gene matches: 4. CDR3 size: 16 residues. DNA for the CDR3: TGTGCCAGCAGCCTCGGACTAGCGGGAGGGCCCTACGAGCAGTACTTC. Translating gives CASSLGLAGGPYEQYF.

The V and J genes are TRBV5-1 and TRBJ1-1; TRBD1 is a possible D gene (5 bases). Trimming cost V 2 bases and J 1 base, with 12 bases left between them. Germline lookup yields CDR1 SGHRS and CDR2 YFSETQ. This CDR3 region has 15 residues. The CDR3 DNA follows: TGCGCCAGCAGCTTCTCGGGACTGAAGAACACTGAAGCTTTCTTT. This sequence encodes CASSFSGLKNTEAFF.

This chain links TRBV24-1 with TRBJ1-4; 7 bases are shared with TRBD1. J gave up 8 bases and V 4 bases, and 3 bases lay outside the gene matches. Germline CDR1 KGHDR, CDR2 SFDVKD. This CDR3 spans 13 amino acids. The CDR3 DNA reads TGTGCCACCAGTGAAGGGGGCCGAGAAAAACTGTTTTTT. This gives the protein CATSEGGREKLFF.